A single sample is the source of the 31 T cell receptor beta chains below, sequenced in a study of cytomegalovirus exposure and HLA in healthy donors. PCR was performed using 60 Vbeta and 13 Jbeta primers. The data were produced by immunoSEQ multiplex PCR, yet TCRdb's version contains in-frame clones alone and is incomplete. The table has more than 100,000 clones, under 10% seen once. The sequenced material came from PBMCs. These receptors were collected from a woman in her thirties or forties in good health and CMV-seropositive.

This chain joins TRBV6-1 and TRBJ2-7; perhaps TRBD1 as D (5 bases). Trimming cost V 3 bases and J 0 bases, with 12 bases left between them. CDR3 size: 15 residues. CDR1 MNHNS and CDR2 SASEGT come from the germline V gene. The CDR3 loop reads CASSERQQSSYEQYF. CDR3 DNA sequence: TGTGCCAGCAGTGAGCGACAGCAGAGCTCCTACGAGCAGTACTTC.

The chain links TRBV6-5 to TRBJ1-1, with a possible D match to TRBD1 (6 bases). The CDR3 has 12 residues. Per the germline V gene, CDR1 is MNHEY and CDR2 is SVGAGI. V dropped 6 bases and J dropped 4 bases, with 9 bases sitting between them. The CDR3 DNA is TGTGCCAGCAGCACGACAGGCACTGAAGCTTTCTTT. It specifies CASSTTGTEAFF.

This clone was counted between two and nine times. The chain joins TRBV18 to TRBJ1-3, with 8 bases that match TRBD1. CDR3 size: 16 residues. Germline trimming cut 1 base from V and 4 bases from J; bases unmatched to any gene: 6. The germline V gene has CDR1 KGHSH and CDR2 LQKENI. CDR3 in DNA: TGTGCCAGCTCACCACGGGACAGGACCAGGGGAAACACCATATATTTT. Translation gives CASSPRDRTRGNTIYF.

This clone was found a few times. The rearrangement joins TRBV7-2 to TRBJ1-6, with D maybe TRBD1 (5 bases). This CDR3 is 11 amino acids long. V shed 3 bases and J shed 15 bases, with 9 bases lying between them. Germline loops: CDR1 SGHTA, CDR2 FQGNSA. CDR3: CASSLGQNLHF. The CDR3 DNA sequence: TGTGCCAGCAGCTTGGGGCAAAACCTCCACTTT. Looking up the rest from reference TRBV7-2 and TRBJ1-6 gives the full variable domain: GAGVSQSPSNKVTEKGKDVELRCDPISGHTALYWYRQSLGQGLEFLIYFQGNSAPDKSGLPSDRFSAERTGGSVSTLTIQRTQQEDSAVYLCASSLGQNLHFGNGTRLTVT.

A note on this clone: Because it lacks the conserved phenylalanine or tryptophan at the end, this CDR3 is likely a read error. The V call is TRBV29-1, the J call TRBJ1-1, with unresolved D. Trimming left V 1 base short and J 8 bases short, with 14 bases between. Germline V CDR1 and CDR2: SQVTM, ANQGSEA. This CDR3 is built from 13 residues. CDR3 in amino acids: CSVEARGKMEAFV. Written as DNA, the CDR3 is TGCAGCGTTGAAGCGCGGGGAAAGATGGAAGCTTTCGTT.

Here the CDR3 reads CASSATGRGYGYTF. The CDR3 region has the DNA TGTGCCAGCAGTGCAACAGGGAGAGGCTATGGCTACACCTTC. The chain employs TRBV6-1 and TRBJ1-2; possibly TRBD1 for D (6 bases). Germline CDR1 reads MNHNS; CDR2 reads SASEGT. The length of the CDR3 is 14 residues. V lost 4 bases, J lost 4 bases, and 13 bases lay in between.

This clone was seen only a few times. This rearrangement joins TRBV4-1 to TRBJ2-7, with D perhaps TRBD2 (6 bases). CDR1 is MGHRA, CDR2 YSYEKL, per germline. The CDR3 covers 12 residues. V was clipped by 2 bases and J by 6 bases, with 8 bases between them. The CDR3 region is CASSQHGGEQYF. DNA of the CDR3: TGCGCCAGCAGCCAACACGGGGGCGAGCAGTACTTC.

V and J are TRBV2 and TRBJ1-1, with TRBD1 identical over 7 bases. CDR1 is SNHLY and CDR2 is FYNNEI in the germline V gene. J was trimmed by 4 bases and V by 7 bases; bases with no gene match: 9. The CDR3 is 14 residues long. In nucleotides, the CDR3 is TGTGCCAGCACCAAAGAGAGGACAGGCACTGAAGCTTTCTTT. Translation gives CASTKERTGTEAFF.

The chain combines TRBV15 with TRBJ1-5; TRBD1 aligns across 7 bases. Germline-derived CDR1 and CDR2 are LNHNV and YYDKDF (reference sequence). The CDR3 consists of 15 residues. J gave up 3 bases and V 1 base, and 3 bases lay outside the gene matches. The CDR3 DNA reads TGTGCCACCAGCAGAGGGACAGGCGCCAATCAGCCCCAGCATTTT. It encodes CATSRGTGANQPQHF.

The rearrangement uses TRBV2 and TRBJ2-7; a possible D gene is TRBD2 (6 bases). Looked up from germline, CDR1 is SNHLY and CDR2 is FYNNEI. The CDR3 runs to 11 residues. Trimming left V 6 bases short and J 9 bases short, with 12 bases between. CDR3 sequence reads: CASSQLALQYF. The CDR3, as DNA: TGTGCCAGCAGCCAACTAGCTCTGCAGTACTTC.

This clone occurred once. A far larger clone is a single base away, which makes a read error likely. The same CDR3 is also encoded by other DNA sequences in this sample. The rearrangement links TRBV6-1 to TRBJ2-7; 8 nucleotides agree with TRBD1. The CDR3 runs to 15 residues. Germline trimming cut 3 bases from V and 4 bases from J; bases unmatched to any gene: 8. Germline CDR1 reads MNHNS; CDR2 reads SASEGT. The CDR3 protein is CASSELQGEVYEQYF. The CDR3 nucleotides read TGTGCCAGCAGTGAGCTACAGGGGGAGGTATACGAGCAGTACTTC.

Concerning this clone itself: The junction departs from germline at one end; a sequencing error may be responsible. This sequence joins TRBV7-2 and TRBJ1-5, with a weak D call TRBD1 (5 bases). This CDR3 has 17 residues. Looked up from germline, CDR1 is SGHTA and CDR2 is FQGNSA. The DNA of the CDR3 is TGTGCCAGCAGTTTAGTTTCAGGGCAGCTCAGCAATCAGCCCCAGCATTTT. This codes for CASSLVSGQLSNQPQHF.

The chain carries TRBV19 and TRBJ1-2; TRBD1 is a possible D gene (5 bases). The germline V gene has CDR1 LNHDA and CDR2 SQIVND (reference sequence). The length of the CDR3 is 15 residues. Trimming removed 3 bases from V and 2 bases from J, with 13 bases in between. The CDR3 nucleotides read TGTGCCAGTAGTATCAGGGACGGACTAAACTATGGCTACACCTTC. This sequence encodes CASSIRDGLNYGYTF.

This clone occurred a few times. The chain couples TRBV11-2 to TRBJ2-2, with 9 bases identical to TRBD2. Unmatched junction bases numbered 4, after V lost 1 base and J lost 1 base. Germline V gene lookup returns CDR1 SGHAT and CDR2 FQNNGV. This CDR3 spans 17 amino acids. For the CDR3, the DNA is TGTGCCAGCAGCTTAGGCCGACTAGCGGTGAACACCGGGGAGCTGTTTTTT. Translating gives CASSLGRLAVNTGELFF.

The V gene is TRBV5-8, the J gene TRBJ1-5; D not certain. CDR1 is SGHTS, CDR2 YDEGEE, per germline. CDR3 length: 13 amino acids. Trimming cost V 1 base and J 4 bases, with 6 bases left between them. The CDR3 is CASSLNQNQPQHF. In nucleotides, the CDR3 is TGTGCCAGCAGCTTGAATCAAAATCAGCCCCAGCATTTT.

V and J are TRBV18 and TRBJ1-1; D is possibly TRBD1 (5 bases). This CDR3 is 15 amino acids long. CDR1 KGHSH and CDR2 LQKENI come from the germline V gene. V gave up 4 bases and J gave up 2 bases, with 14 bases separating them. In DNA form, the CDR3 reads TGTGCCAGCTCACGAAGCGGGGGATTTAACACTGAAGCTTTCTTT. Its translation is CASSRSGGFNTEAFF.

The chain carries TRBV6-1 and TRBJ1-2; D remains unclear. V was clipped by 10 bases and J by 2 bases, with 20 bases between them. The CDR3 is made up of 15 amino acids. Germline loops: CDR1 MNHNS, CDR2 SASEGT. The CDR3, as DNA: TGTGCCACCCTGAGTAACCCTACCTCCAACTATGGCTACACCTTC. It is translated as CATLSNPTSNYGYTF.

This clone was counted between two and nine times. CDR3 coding DNA: TGTGCCAGCAGTCCGACAGGGCGTTCCTACAATGAGCAGTTCTTC. This translates into CASSPTGRSYNEQFF. V gene TRBV2 combines with J gene TRBJ2-1, with 7 bases identical to TRBD1. Germline V gene sequence: CDR1 SNHLY, CDR2 FYNNEI. CDR3 length: 15 residues. V shed 5 bases, J shed 1 base, and the junction held 5 bases outside the gene matches.

The V gene is TRBV5-6, the J gene TRBJ2-7; 9 bases fit TRBD1. The CDR3 covers 14 residues. V dropped 4 bases and J dropped 4; count of bases not matched to a gene: 6. Germline values: CDR1 SGHDT, CDR2 YYEEEE. The CDR3 is CASSRGDRAYEQYF. The CDR3 bases are TGTGCCAGCAGCCGGGGGGACAGGGCTTACGAGCAGTACTTC.

About this clone: Its ends do not fully match the called genes, so a read error is possible. The rearrangement joins TRBV11-2 to TRBJ1-1; maybe TRBD1 (5 bases). Germline V gene data show CDR1 as SGHAT and CDR2 as FQNNGV. This CDR3 has 13 amino acids. CDR3: CASSPPSGTEVFF. The CDR3 DNA is TGTGCCAGCAGCCCCCCGTCTGGGACTGAAGTTTTCTTT.

This clone occurred a few times. This chain uses TRBV5-1 with TRBJ1-1; 7 bases agree with TRBD1. Per germline, CDR1 SGHRS and CDR2 YFSETQ. There are 15 residues in the CDR3. J was trimmed by 0 bases and V by 4 bases; bases with no gene match: 6. The DNA for the CDR3 is TGCGCCAGCAGCCCAGGCAGGGGGGTGAACACTGAAGCTTTCTTT. Residues: CASSPGRGVNTEAFF.

In its sample, this clone was seen a few times. V gene TRBV18 combines with J gene TRBJ2-5; TRBD2 is a possible D gene (6 bases). The CDR3 covers 14 residues. Trimming removed 3 bases at V and 3 bases at J, with 11 bases between. The germline V gene encodes CDR1 KGHSH and CDR2 LQKENI. CDR3 coding DNA: TGTGCCAGCTCACCCCTGGAGGGGAAAGAGACCCAGTACTTC. It specifies CASSPLEGKETQYF.

In this sample, this clone turned up a few times. The V gene is TRBV7-9, the J gene TRBJ2-7, with D possibly being TRBD1 (5 bases). V was pared by 1 base and J by 2 bases, with 6 bases between. Germline V CDR1 and CDR2: SEHNR, FQNEAQ (reference sequence). CDR3 length equals 13 residues. CDR3 nucleotide sequence: TGTGCCAGCAGCTTAGGGGGCACCTACGAGCAGTACTTC. Protein sequence: CASSLGGTYEQYF.

The sample holds one count of this clone. The sample has other DNA sequences that encode this CDR3 too. The genes are TRBV2 and TRBJ2-5, with D possibly being TRBD2 (6 bases). Trimming took off 4 bases at V and 5 bases at J, with 11 bases between the two ends. The CDR3 spans 13 residues. Germline CDR1 reads SNHLY; CDR2 reads FYNNEI. This chain's CDR3 is CASSGTGGETQYF. The CDR3 coding sequence is TGTGCCAGCAGTGGGACTGGGGGGGAGACCCAGTACTTC.

The rearrangement links TRBV4-3 to TRBJ2-2; TRBD2 aligns across 11 bases. Germline CDR1 is LGHNA and CDR2 is YSLEER. J gave up 3 bases and V 0 bases, and 3 bases lay outside the gene matches. The CDR3 contains 17 residues. Here the CDR3 reads CASSQEIAGGDTGELFF. The CDR3 DNA reads TGCGCCAGCAGCCAAGAAATAGCGGGGGGGGACACCGGGGAGCTGTTTTTT.

The chain combines TRBV6-6 with TRBJ1-2; possibly TRBD1 for D (6 bases). CDR1 and CDR2 (germline): MNHNY, SVGAGI (reference sequence). The CDR3 runs 14 residues. Trimming shortened V by 5 bases and J by 3 bases, and 13 bases separated the two germline ends. CDR3 coding DNA: TGTGCCAGCAGTAGTACAGGGCCCCACTATGGCTACACCTTC. Encoded protein: CASSSTGPHYGYTF.

The V call is TRBV19, the J call TRBJ1-2, with 11 nucleotides matching TRBD1. This CDR3 comprises 15 residues. J gave up 7 bases and V 8 bases, and 12 bases lay outside the gene matches. CDR1 LNHDA and CDR2 SQIVND come from the germline V gene (reference sequence). CDR3 nucleotide sequence: TGTGCCAGTCAAATAGGGGACAGGGGGTTGGGTGGCTACACCTTC. The encoded protein is CASQIGDRGLGGYTF.

This sequence joins TRBV27 and TRBJ1-3; unclear D gene. CDR1 MNHEY and CDR2 SMNVEV come from the germline V gene (reference sequence). V was shortened by 6 bases and J by 0 bases, with 12 bases between the two germline ends. The CDR3 totals 15 residues. The CDR3 nucleotides are TGTGCCAGCAGGGAGGGCTTAAACTCTGGAAACACCATATATTTT. It yields the protein CASREGLNSGNTIYF.

The rearrangement uses TRBV2 and TRBJ2-3, with TRBD2 matching 9 bases. The CDR3 runs to 15 residues. CDR1 is SNHLY and CDR2 is FYNNEI in the germline V gene. J gave up 6 bases and V 4 bases, and 8 bases lay outside the gene matches. The CDR3 region is CASSVGTSLSDTQYF. CDR3 coding DNA: TGTGCCAGCAGTGTCGGGACTAGCCTTTCTGATACGCAGTATTTT. Together with reference TRBV2 and TRBJ2-3, the CDR3 gives the full variable domain: EPEVTQTPSHQVTQMGQEVILRCVPISNHLYFYWYRQILGQKVEFLVSFYNNEISEKSEIFDDQFSVERPDGSNFTLKIRSTKLEDSAMYFCASSVGTSLSDTQYFGPGTRLTVL.

The gene calls are TRBV5-4 and TRBJ2-7; 10 bases align to TRBD1. The V segment lost 5 bases and the J segment 7 bases; nucleotides outside the gene matches: 12. The length of the CDR3 is 15 residues. CDR1 is SGHNT and CDR2 is YYREEE in the germline V gene (reference sequence). In DNA, the CDR3 is TGTGCCAGCAGTAAGGGGGGACAGGGGAAATGGGAGCAGTACTTC. It encodes CASSKGGQGKWEQYF.

This rearrangement joins TRBV15 to TRBJ1-2; possible D gene TRBD1, 6 bases. Germline V CDR1 and CDR2: LNHNV, YYDKDF (reference sequence). V lost 0 bases to trimming and J lost 7 bases, with 12 bases between them. The CDR3 covers 14 residues. The DNA of the CDR3 is TGTGCCACCAGCAGAGATGCGGGGGCGGGTGGCTACACCTTC. It encodes CATSRDAGAGGYTF.